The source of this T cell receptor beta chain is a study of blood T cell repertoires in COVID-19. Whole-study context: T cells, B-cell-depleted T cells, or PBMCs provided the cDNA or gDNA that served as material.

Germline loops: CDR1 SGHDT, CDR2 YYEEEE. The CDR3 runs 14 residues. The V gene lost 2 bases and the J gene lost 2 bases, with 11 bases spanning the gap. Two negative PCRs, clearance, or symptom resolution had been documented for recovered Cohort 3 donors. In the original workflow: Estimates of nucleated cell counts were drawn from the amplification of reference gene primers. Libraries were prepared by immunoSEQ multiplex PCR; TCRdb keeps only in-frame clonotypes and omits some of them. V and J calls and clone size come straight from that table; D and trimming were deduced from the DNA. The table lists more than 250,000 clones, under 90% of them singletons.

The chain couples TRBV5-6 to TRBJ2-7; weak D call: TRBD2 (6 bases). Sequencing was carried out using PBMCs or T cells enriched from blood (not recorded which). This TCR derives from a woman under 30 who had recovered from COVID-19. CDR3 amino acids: CASSFGRAAYEQYF. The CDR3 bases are TGTGCCAGCAGCTTCGGGAGAGCAGCCTACGAGCAGTACTTC.